This T cell receptor (beta chain) was observed in a study of blood T cell repertoires in COVID-19. Study at large: PBMCs, B-cell-depleted T cells, or T cells provided the cDNA or gDNA that made up the material.

CDR3 length: 15 amino acids. The V gene's germline CDR1 is LNHDA and CDR2 SQIVND (reference sequence). V lost 1 base to trimming and J lost 6 bases; unmatched junction nucleotides: 2. Original processing notes: Nucleated cell number was recorded as an estimate derived from reference gene primer amplification. Clones were sequenced by immunoSEQ multiplex PCR, and TCRdb holds only the in-frame ones, with some missing. The DNA was the basis for D and trimming; V, J and clone size are from that table. The sample consists of 95,000 to 150,000 clones, nearly 90% of them appearing once. Patients from Seattle were sampled longitudinally, starting during active infection.

Material for sequencing was peripheral blood. The TCR originated in a woman aged 60-75 years with COVID-19, enrolled during active disease. J is TRBJ2-7 and V is TRBV19; 14 bases map to TRBD2. Here the CDR3 DNA reads TGTGCCAGTAGTATAGGACTAGCGGGGGGGCGCGAGCAGTACTTC. Protein sequence: CASSIGLAGGREQYF.